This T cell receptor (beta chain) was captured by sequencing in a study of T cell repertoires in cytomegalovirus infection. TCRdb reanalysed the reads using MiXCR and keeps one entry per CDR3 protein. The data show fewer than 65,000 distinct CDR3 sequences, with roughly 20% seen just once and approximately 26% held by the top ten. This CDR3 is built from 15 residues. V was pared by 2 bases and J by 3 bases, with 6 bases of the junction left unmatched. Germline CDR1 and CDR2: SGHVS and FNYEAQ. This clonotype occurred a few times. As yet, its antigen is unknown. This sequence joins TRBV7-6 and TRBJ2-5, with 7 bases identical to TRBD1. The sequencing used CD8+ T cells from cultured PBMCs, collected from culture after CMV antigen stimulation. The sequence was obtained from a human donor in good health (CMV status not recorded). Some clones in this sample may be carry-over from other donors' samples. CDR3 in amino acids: CASSLQTGTEETQYF. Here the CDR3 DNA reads TGTGCCAGCAGCTTACAGACCGGGACAGAAGAGACCCAGTACTTC.